This TCR beta chain was sequenced during a study of cytomegalovirus exposure and HLA in healthy donors. V lost 7 bases to trimming and J lost 0 bases; unmatched junction nucleotides: 9. Germline loops: CDR1 LNHDA, CDR2 SQIVND (reference sequence). This CDR3 comprises 16 residues. Details on this clone: Antigen unknown.

General study results and limits: A later analysis showed TCR association rates differing by HLA locus, peaking at DRB1 and lowest at HLA-C.

PCR was performed using 60 Vbeta and 13 Jbeta primers. TCRdb keeps only in-frame clones here, not all; method: immunoSEQ multiplex PCR. The sample lists over 250,000 clones; 80% to 90% were seen once. The sequence came from a middle-aged man in good health and CMV-seropositive. The sequenced material came from PBMCs. The chain joins TRBV19 to TRBJ1-5; TRBD1 aligns across 7 bases. The CDR3 protein is CASTSYQGGSNQPQHF. As DNA, the CDR3 is TGTGCCAGTACCTCTTACCAGGGGGGTAGCAATCAGCCCCAGCATTTT.